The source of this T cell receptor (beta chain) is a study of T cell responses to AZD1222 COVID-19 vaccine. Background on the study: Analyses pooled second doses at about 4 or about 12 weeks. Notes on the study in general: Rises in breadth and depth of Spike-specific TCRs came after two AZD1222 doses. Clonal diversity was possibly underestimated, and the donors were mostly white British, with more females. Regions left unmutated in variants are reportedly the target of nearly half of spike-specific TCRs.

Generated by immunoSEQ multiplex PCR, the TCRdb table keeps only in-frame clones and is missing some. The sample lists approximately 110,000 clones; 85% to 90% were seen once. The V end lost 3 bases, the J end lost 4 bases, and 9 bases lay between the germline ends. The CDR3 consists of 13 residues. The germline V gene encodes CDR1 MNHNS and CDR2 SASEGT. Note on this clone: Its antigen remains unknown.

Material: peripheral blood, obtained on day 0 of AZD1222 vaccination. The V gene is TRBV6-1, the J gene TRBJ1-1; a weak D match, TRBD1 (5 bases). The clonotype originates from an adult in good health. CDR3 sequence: CASSDRVPTEAFF. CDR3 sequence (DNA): TGTGCCAGCAGTGACAGGGTCCCCACTGAAGCTTTCTTT.